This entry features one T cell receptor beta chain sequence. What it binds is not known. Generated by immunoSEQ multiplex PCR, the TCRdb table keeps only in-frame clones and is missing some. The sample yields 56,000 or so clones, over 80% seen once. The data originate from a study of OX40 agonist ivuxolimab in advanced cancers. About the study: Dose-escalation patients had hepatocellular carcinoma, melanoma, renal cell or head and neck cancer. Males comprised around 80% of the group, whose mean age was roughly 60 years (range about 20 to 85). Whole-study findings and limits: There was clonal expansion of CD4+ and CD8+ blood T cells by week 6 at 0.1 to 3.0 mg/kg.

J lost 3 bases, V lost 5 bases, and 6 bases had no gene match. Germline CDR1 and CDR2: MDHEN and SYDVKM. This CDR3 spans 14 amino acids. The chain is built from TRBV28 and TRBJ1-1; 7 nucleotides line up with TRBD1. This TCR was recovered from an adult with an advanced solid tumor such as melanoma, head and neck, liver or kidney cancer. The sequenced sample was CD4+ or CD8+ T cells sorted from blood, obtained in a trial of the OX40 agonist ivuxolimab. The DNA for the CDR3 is TGTGCCAGCAGTCCCCGGACAGGTTACACTGAAGCTTTCTTT. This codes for CASSPRTGYTEAFF.